This entry lists 17 T cell receptor beta chains sequenced from one sample in a study of blood T cells in healthy people across ages (dated by TCRdb to the mid-2010s). Library construction relied on 5' RACE. The instrument given in TCRdb is Illumina HiSeq 2500. A second roughly 7 to 11 cycle PCR used a sample-barcoded 5' primer and a J-beta primer mix. The public reads were reanalyzed by TCRdb: fastp trimming at Q25, MiXCR alignment, in-frame beta chains only. A single entry per CDR3 protein holds the most common genes and DNA from its merged rows. For this sample there are roughly 800,000 distinct CDR3 sequences; 50% to 65% appear just once. The ten largest clonotypes hold 40% to 50% of the sample. Material for sequencing was blood. The receptors originated from an elderly man in good health.

The CDR3 region has the DNA TGTGCCAGCAGCCAAGATATAGCGGGGGCCTCCAATGAGCAGTACTTC. This gives the protein CASSQDIAGASNEQYF. V and J are TRBV4-2 and TRBJ2-7; 9 bases fit TRBD2. The CDR3 runs 16 residues. J gave up 7 bases and V 0 bases, and 10 bases lay outside the gene matches. Germline lookup yields CDR1 LGHNA and CDR2 YNFKEQ.

On this clonotype: The junction departs from the called germline gene at one end, perhaps through a read error. DNA for the CDR3: TGTGCCAGCAAGAGTGGCGGTAAAAACAGTCAGTACTTC. Residues: CASKSGGKNSQYF. V and J are TRBV12-3 or TRBV12-4 and TRBJ2-4; D ambiguous. The CDR3 extends over 13 amino acids.

J is TRBJ2-6 and V is TRBV3-1; TRBD1 might be the D (5 bases). V lost 5 bases and J lost 4, with 15 bases in between. The CDR3 runs 16 residues. The germline V gene has CDR1 LGHDT and CDR2 YNNKEL (reference sequence). The CDR3 region has the DNA TGTGCCAGCAGCGCCTCAGCAGGGTCCGGGGCCAACGTCCTGACTTTC. Protein sequence: CASSASAGSGANVLTF.

The gene calls are TRBV7-2 and TRBJ1-2, with 8 bases matching TRBD1. The CDR3 is 17 residues long. After removal of 0 bases from V and 5 bases from J, the junction contained 11 bases not matched to a gene. Germline assignment: CDR1 SGHTA and CDR2 FQGNSA. CDR3 sequence (DNA): TGTGCCAGCAGCTTAGCGCTGAGGCAGGGGGCAGGGTATGGCTACACCTTC. Translating gives CASSLALRQGAGYGYTF.

The chain combines TRBV29-1 with TRBJ1-2; 9 bases map to TRBD1. Germline V gene sequence: CDR1 SQVTM, CDR2 ANQGSEA. The CDR3 contains 14 residues. V gave up 3 bases and J gave up 3 bases; unmatched junction bases: 5. Here the CDR3 reads CSVESTGGYYGYTF. As DNA, the CDR3 is TGCAGCGTTGAGTCAACAGGGGGCTACTATGGCTACACCTTC.

The table lists this clonotype with a few counts. The rearrangement links TRBV12-3 or TRBV12-4 to TRBJ2-7; D is undetermined. The V end was cut by 5 bases, the J end by 4 bases, with 12 bases between. The CDR3 is 13 amino acids. DNA of the CDR3: TGTGCCAGCAGTCCCCATCCCCTATACGAGCAGTACTTC. Protein: CASSPHPLYEQYF.

The rearrangement links TRBV11-2 to TRBJ2-1, with 7 positions matching TRBD2. Germline values: CDR1 SGHAT, CDR2 FQNNGV. This CDR3 contains 16 residues. Losses at the gene ends were 5 bases for V and 6 bases for J; bases not matched to a gene: 13. CDR3 DNA: TGTGCCAGCAGCCCCCCCAGAGGCGGGAGCTTCAATGAGCAGTTCTTC. Amino acid sequence: CASSPPRGGSFNEQFF.

V is TRBV7-3 and J is TRBJ1-2, with 8 bases matching TRBD1. With 2 bases clipped from V and 4 bases from J, the junction kept 6 bases outside the gene matches. The CDR3 totals 15 residues. The germline CDR1 and CDR2 sequences are SGHTA and FQGTGA. The CDR3, as DNA: TGTGCCAGCAGCTTAGGACAGGGAGGAATCTATGGCTACACCTTC. This sequence encodes CASSLGQGGIYGYTF.

The chain combines TRBV27 with TRBJ2-1; TRBD2 aligns across 10 bases. Germline V gene data show CDR1 as MNHEY and CDR2 as SMNVEV (reference sequence). V was clipped by 7 bases and J by 7 bases; unmatched bases: 13. This CDR3 comprises 16 residues. The CDR3 is CASMVLAGVGRNEQFF. The CDR3 nucleotides read TGTGCCAGCATGGTCCTAGCGGGAGTCGGGCGAAATGAGCAGTTCTTC.

This clonotype was recorded a few times. The rearrangement joins TRBV4-1 to TRBJ2-1; 11 bases are shared with TRBD2. This CDR3 has 15 amino acids. From germline, CDR1 is MGHRA and CDR2 YSYEKL. Unmatched junction bases numbered 8, after V lost 4 bases and J lost 9 bases. This chain's CDR3 is CASSRTLAGVVEQFF. CDR3 coding DNA: TGCGCCAGCAGCCGCACACTAGCGGGAGTTGTTGAGCAGTTCTTC.

This clonotype has a single count. The chain recombines TRBV5-1 with TRBJ1-6; no definite D call. The CDR3 consists of 14 residues. The ends were cut back, 0 bases at V and 7 bases at J, with 8 bases in the middle. The germline V gene has CDR1 SGHRS and CDR2 YFSETQ. The CDR3 loop is CASSLAEPNSPLHF. The CDR3 bases are TGCGCCAGCAGCTTGGCGGAGCCGAATTCACCCCTCCACTTT.

This rearrangement joins TRBV20-1 to TRBJ2-7; 9 nucleotides align to TRBD1. V lost 3 bases, J lost 4 bases, and 7 bases stayed unmatched. The CDR3 covers 14 residues. The germline gives CDR1 DFQATT, CDR2 SNEGSKA (reference sequence). The CDR3 nucleotides are TGCAGTGCTAGTCTACAGGGGGCGTATTACGAGCAGTACTTC. This encodes CSASLQGAYYEQYF.

The chain carries TRBV4-2 and TRBJ2-1; D perhaps matches TRBD2 (6 bases). This CDR3 contains 15 residues. V was cut by 1 base and J by 5 bases, with 12 bases left in between. Germline V CDR1 and CDR2: LGHNA, YNFKEQ. The CDR3 loop reads CASSQVETSNNEQFF. The CDR3 DNA follows: TGTGCCAGCAGCCAAGTGGAGACTAGTAACAATGAGCAGTTCTTC.

This clonotype came up a few times. J is TRBJ2-5 and V is TRBV18; 8 positions match TRBD2. The end of the DNA fits TRBJ2-7 better, so the J call may be wrong. CDR1 is KGHSH and CDR2 is LQKENI in the germline V gene. The CDR3 totals 15 residues. CDR3 in DNA: TGTGCCAGCTCACCTACTAGCGGAGGGGGTTACGAGCAGTACTTC. Amino acid sequence: CASSPTSGGGYEQYF.

There are a few counts of this clonotype. The chain links TRBV4-1 to TRBJ2-7; D gene uncertain. With 0 bases removed from V and 6 bases from J, the gap between germline ends came to 9 bases. CDR3 length: 13 amino acids. Germline CDR1 is MGHRA and CDR2 is YSYEKL. The CDR3 DNA is TGCGCCAGCAGCCAAGATCGAGGCCTCGAGCAGTACTTC. The encoded protein is CASSQDRGLEQYF.

V and J are TRBV30 and TRBJ2-4, with TRBD2 matching over 8 bases. Judging by the DNA end, TRBJ2-7 fits better; the J call may be wrong. Germline V lookup: CDR1 GTSNPN, CDR2 SVGIG (reference sequence). The CDR3 extends over 13 amino acids. Here the CDR3 reads CAWSLGTSYEQYF. The CDR3 bases are TGTGCCTGGAGTCTCGGGACTAGCTACGAGCAGTACTTC.

This clonotype was picked up a small number of times. V usage is TRBV12-3 or TRBV12-4 and J usage is TRBJ1-4; no clear D gene. The CDR3 runs 13 residues. The germline V and J ends were trimmed by 8 bases and 0 bases, with 7 bases remaining between them. CDR3 nucleotides: TGTGCCAGCGGCAGCTCAACTAATGAAAAACTGTTTTTT. Protein product: CASGSSTNEKLFF.